This section outlines one TCR beta chain sequence together with its context. Its specificity is unknown. Researchers ran immunoSEQ v3.0 at survey level. The protocol was immunoSEQ multiplex PCR, while the TCRdb copy is restricted to in-frame clones and leaves out a portion. The repertoire includes just under 30,000 clones, roughly nine tenths of them detected once, and less than 8.5% sits in the top ten. Germline CDR1 is MNHEY and CDR2 is SMNVEV (reference sequence). V lost 6 bases to trimming and J lost 3 bases, with 11 bases between them. CDR3 size: 13 residues. This entry is derived from a study of long-term antiretroviral therapy in people with HIV. Study-wide results and caveats: ART adherence, viral resistance and therapy changes were undocumented. Repertoire dominance by clones expanded before ART was seen at all time points.

The sequence came from a man aged 50-60 years with HIV. This material consisted of unsorted PBMCs, taken about 5 years before starting antiretroviral therapy. The J gene is TRBJ1-1, the V gene TRBV27; D gene ambiguous. The CDR3 reads CASRELWHTEAFF. The DNA for the CDR3 is TGTGCCAGCAGGGAACTATGGCACACTGAAGCTTTCTTT.